Shown below are 8 T cell receptor beta chains from a single sample sequenced in a study of regulatory T cells in long-lasting Graves disease. Time point in this sample: newly diagnosed GD, antithyroid drugs for less than 3 months. PBMC RNA was the source of the TCR library. Libraries of TCR beta came from iRepertoire HTBI primers plus Arm-PCR of CDR3 regions. Each CDR3 protein is one row after TCRdb ran MiXCR on the multiplex PCR reads. Here the sample spans 350,000 to 400,000 distinct CDR3 sequences, 15% to 18% being singletons. Material: peripheral blood mononuclear cells (PBMCs), obtained at new diagnosis, from a patient treated with antithyroid drugs. The receptors here all came from a female donor with Graves disease.

This clonotype has ten or more counts. The genes are TRBV5-1 and TRBJ2-3; 10 nucleotides agree with TRBD1. Trimming at V came to 3 bases and at J to 1 base, leaving 2 bases not matched to a gene. The length of the CDR3 is 15 residues. Germline lookup yields CDR1 SGHRS and CDR2 YFSETQ. CDR3 region: CASSSGTGGTDTQYF. CDR3 nucleotides: TGCGCCAGCAGCTCTGGGACAGGGGGCACAGATACGCAGTATTTT.

This clonotype has a handful of counts. The rearrangement links TRBV20-1 to TRBJ2-1; D uncertain. The germline gives CDR1 DFQATT, CDR2 SNEGSKA (reference sequence). The CDR3 is made up of 10 amino acids. In nucleotides, the CDR3 is TGCAGACCTCAAGGGAATGAGCAGTTCTTC. It yields the protein CRPQGNEQFF.

This clonotype showed up many times. The gene calls are TRBV5-1 and TRBJ1-5; D remains ambiguous. The CDR3 has 13 amino acids. Germline-derived CDR1 and CDR2 are SGHRS and YFSETQ. V lost 2 bases, J lost 5 bases, and 8 bases lay in between. For the CDR3, the DNA is TGCGCCAGCAGCTTCAGTTCCGATCAGCCCCAGCATTTT. It encodes CASSFSSDQPQHF.

The rearrangement uses TRBV7-9 and TRBJ1-3, with D uncertain. V gave up 2 bases and J gave up 2 bases, with 7 bases separating them. The CDR3 contains 14 residues. Germline-derived CDR1 and CDR2 are SEHNR and FQNEAQ (reference sequence). CDR3 in DNA: TGTGCCAGCAGCTTAAGCCCGCCTGGAAACACCATATATTTT. It translates to CASSLSPPGNTIYF.

This clonotype was observed once. The CDR3 reads CSARDLRDSTDTQYF. In DNA, the CDR3 is TGCAGTGCTAGAGATTTAAGGGACTCCACAGATACGCAGTATTTT. The chain joins TRBV20-1 to TRBJ2-3; the D gene is possibly TRBD2 (6 bases). The length of the CDR3 is 15 residues. Germline V gene data show CDR1 as DFQATT and CDR2 as SNEGSKA (reference sequence). With 0 bases removed from V and 2 bases from J, the gap between germline ends came to 12 bases.

This clonotype was seen repeatedly, ten times or more. The genes are TRBV5-1 and TRBJ1-2; D gene ambiguous. The CDR3 loop spans 17 amino acids. The germline V gene has CDR1 SGHRS and CDR2 YFSETQ. The germline V and J ends were trimmed by 0 bases and 1 base, with 16 bases remaining between them. This chain's CDR3 is CASSLEWRQRDNYGYTF. The CDR3 DNA reads as TGCGCCAGCAGCTTGGAGTGGCGTCAGCGAGATAACTATGGCTACACCTTC.

This clonotype was seen a handful of times. This rearrangement joins TRBV9 to TRBJ2-1; 7 nucleotides line up with TRBD1. The germline V gene encodes CDR1 SGDLS and CDR2 YYNGEE. This CDR3 has 13 residues. Trimming cost V 5 bases and J 7 bases; bases outside gene matches: 6. The CDR3 spells CASRGQGENEQFF. CDR3 in DNA: TGTGCCAGCAGGGGGCAGGGGGAAAATGAGCAGTTCTTC.

The chain uses TRBV7-6 and TRBJ2-7, with TRBD1 as a possible D gene (5 bases). CDR3 length equals 15 residues. V was clipped by 2 bases and J by 2 bases, with 13 bases between them. CDR1 is SGHVS and CDR2 is FNYEAQ in the germline V gene. The CDR3 spells CASSLKQGPTYEQYF. In DNA, the CDR3 is TGTGCCAGCAGCTTAAAGCAGGGCCCAACCTACGAGCAGTACTTC.